A selection of T cell receptor beta chains follows, all from one sample in a study of blood T cell repertoires in COVID-19. Sequencing was performed with immunoSEQ multiplex PCR; in TCRdb, only in-frame clones are kept and a portion is missing. Of roughly 200,000 clones listed, approximately 83% are singletons. The specimen was peripheral blood. Receptors were obtained from a human donor with active or convalescent COVID-19. The donor label of this sample is uncertain. The conserved cysteine and the conserved F or W are not part of the CDR3 here.

>TRBV19|13
ASSIGSAGYNEQF
>TRBV7-9|13
ASSPAGGSYNEQF
>TRBV19|12
ASSNRRNTGELF
>TRBV5-1|12
ASSLGQGSQPQH
>TRBV4-1|13
ASSQDLGTEDTQY
>TRBV4-1|14
ASSRTSGGAQETQY
>TRBV5-1|12
ASSIGTVYNEQF
>TRBV4-1|12
ASSQGDRVYEQY
>TRBV18|13
ASSPPQAKVSEQY
>TRBV5-1|14
ASSLAPSGGAETQY
>TRBV6-1|15
ASSDVTGASGIDEQF
>TRBV5-1|13
ASSLVGTSSHEQY
>TRBV2|12
ASSFRDRGDEQY
>TRBV18|14
ASSPAGAGIYNEQF
>TRBV12-3/TRBV12-4|10
AIGQGRETQY
>TRBV5-1|15
ASSPSSSRSSGNTIY
>TRBV18|13
ASSPSGVPGYEQY
>TRBV7-9|14
ASSFEVADSNQPQH
>TRBV18|12
ASSPLALQATQY
>TRBV28|14
ASSSGQALQNTEAF
>TRBV7-3|12
ASSLAGGLSEQY
>TRBV27|13
ANSWSGSSTDTQY
>TRBV27|15
ASSLSGGASAGNTIY
>TRBV19|12
ASRNGQGGQKLF
>TRBV18|12
ASSQSGTGLEQY
>TRBV5-1|18
ASSLISPGSRTSWAYEQY
>TRBV27|12
ASSLAGMGYGYT
>TRBV7-2|14
ASTPSWGGGTDTQY
>TRBV4-1|12
ASSQNTGYQPQH
>TRBV19|11
ASSSERNQPQH
>TRBV3-1/TRBV3-2|13
ASSQRIRGTAGYT
>TRBV3-1/TRBV3-2|13
ASSQTTSLIHEQF
>TRBV27|10
ASRLRTGKAF
>TRBV4-1|12
ASSPRQGAYEQY
>TRBV5-1|12
ASSLASEPYEQY
>TRBV27|14
ASSSGPSGMYNEQF
>TRBV4-2|14
ASSPLAGLNTGELF
>TRBV9|12
ASSAGQGPLAYT
>TRBV11-2|12
ASSSGRTSPEQY
>TRBV5-4|13
ASSPGTASTDTQY
>TRBV5-1|10
ASSWGTGEEY
>TRBV7-8|15
ASSLQVLAGTYNEQF